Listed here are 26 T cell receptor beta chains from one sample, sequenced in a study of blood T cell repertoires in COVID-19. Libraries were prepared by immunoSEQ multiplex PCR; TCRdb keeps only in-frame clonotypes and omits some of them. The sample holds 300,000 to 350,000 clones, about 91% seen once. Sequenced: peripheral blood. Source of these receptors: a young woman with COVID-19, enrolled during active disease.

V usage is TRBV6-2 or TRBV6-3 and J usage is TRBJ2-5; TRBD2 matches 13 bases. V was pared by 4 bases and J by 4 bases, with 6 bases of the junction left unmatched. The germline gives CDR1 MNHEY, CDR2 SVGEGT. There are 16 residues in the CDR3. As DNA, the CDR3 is TGTGCCAGCAGTTCAAGACTAGCGGGGGGTCCAGAGACCCAGTACTTC. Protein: CASSSRLAGGPETQYF.

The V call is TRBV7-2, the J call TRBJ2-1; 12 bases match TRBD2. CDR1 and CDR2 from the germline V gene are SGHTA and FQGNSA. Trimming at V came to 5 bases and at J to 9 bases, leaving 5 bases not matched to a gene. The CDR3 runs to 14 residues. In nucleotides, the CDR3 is TGTGCCAGCAGCCCTCGACTAGCGGGGGCTGAGCAGTTCTTC. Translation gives CASSPRLAGAEQFF.

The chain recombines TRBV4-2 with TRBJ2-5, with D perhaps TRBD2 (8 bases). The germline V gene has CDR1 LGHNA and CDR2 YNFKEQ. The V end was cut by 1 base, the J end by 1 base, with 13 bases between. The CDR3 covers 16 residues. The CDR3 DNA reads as TGTGCCAGCAGCCAAGTTAGCGGGGACAGCCAAGAGACCCAGTACTTC. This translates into CASSQVSGDSQETQYF.

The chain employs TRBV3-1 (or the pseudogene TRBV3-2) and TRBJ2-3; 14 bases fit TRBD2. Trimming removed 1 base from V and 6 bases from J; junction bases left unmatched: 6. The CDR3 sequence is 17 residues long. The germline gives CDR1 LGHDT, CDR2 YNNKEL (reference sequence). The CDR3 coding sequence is TGTGCCAGCAGCCAAGTTGGACTAGCGGGGGGATTGGATACGCAGTATTTT. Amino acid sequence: CASSQVGLAGGLDTQYF.

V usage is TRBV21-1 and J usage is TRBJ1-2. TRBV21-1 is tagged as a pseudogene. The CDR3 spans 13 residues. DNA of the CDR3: TGTGCCAGCAGCCCGGGAGCGGGTTATGGCTACACCTTC. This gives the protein CASSPGAGYGYTF.

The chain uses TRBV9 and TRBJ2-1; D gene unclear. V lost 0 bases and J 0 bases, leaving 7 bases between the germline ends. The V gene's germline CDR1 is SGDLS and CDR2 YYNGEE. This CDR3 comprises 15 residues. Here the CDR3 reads CASSVDSSSYNEQFF. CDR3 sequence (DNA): TGTGCCAGCAGCGTAGACTCGAGCTCCTACAATGAGCAGTTCTTC.

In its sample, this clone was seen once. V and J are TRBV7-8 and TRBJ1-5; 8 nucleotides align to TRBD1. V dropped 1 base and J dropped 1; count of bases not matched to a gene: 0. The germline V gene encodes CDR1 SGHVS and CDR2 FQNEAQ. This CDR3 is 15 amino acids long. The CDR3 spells CASSLGTGSNQPQHF. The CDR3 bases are TGTGCCAGCAGCTTAGGGACAGGGAGCAATCAGCCCCAGCATTTT. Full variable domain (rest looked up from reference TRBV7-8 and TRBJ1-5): GAGVSQSPRYKVAKRGQDVALRCDPISGHVSLFWYQQALGQGPEFLTYFQNEAQLDKSGLPSDRFFAERPEGSVSTLKIQRTQQEDSAVYLCASSLGTGSNQPQHFGDGTRLSIL.

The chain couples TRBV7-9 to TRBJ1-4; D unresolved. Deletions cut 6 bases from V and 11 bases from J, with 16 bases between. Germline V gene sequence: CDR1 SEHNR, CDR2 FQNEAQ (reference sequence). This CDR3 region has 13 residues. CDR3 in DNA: TGTGCCAGCAGGCGTAGTGCCGAGTGGAAACTGTTTTTT. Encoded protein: CASRRSAEWKLFF.

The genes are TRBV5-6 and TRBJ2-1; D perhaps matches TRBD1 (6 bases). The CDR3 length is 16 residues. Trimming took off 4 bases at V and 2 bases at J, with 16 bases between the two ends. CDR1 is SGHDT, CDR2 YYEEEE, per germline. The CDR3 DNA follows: TGTGCCAGCAGCATAATAACAGGGTTGACCTACAATGAGCAGTTCTTC. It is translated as CASSIITGLTYNEQFF.

CDR3 residues: CATSRDKSAHYGYTF. The CDR3 nucleotides are TGTGCCACCAGCAGAGATAAAAGCGCTCACTATGGCTACACCTTC. The V gene is TRBV15, the J gene TRBJ1-2, with D hard to call. CDR1 is LNHNV and CDR2 is YYDKDF in the germline V gene (reference sequence). CDR3 length: 15 residues. The V gene lost 0 bases and the J gene lost 3 bases, with 11 bases spanning the gap.

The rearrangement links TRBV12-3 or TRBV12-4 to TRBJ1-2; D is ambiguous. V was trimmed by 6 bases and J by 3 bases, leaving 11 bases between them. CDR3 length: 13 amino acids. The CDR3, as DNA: TGTGCCAGCAGCCCTACAGTGTACTATGGCTACACCTTC. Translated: CASSPTVYYGYTF.

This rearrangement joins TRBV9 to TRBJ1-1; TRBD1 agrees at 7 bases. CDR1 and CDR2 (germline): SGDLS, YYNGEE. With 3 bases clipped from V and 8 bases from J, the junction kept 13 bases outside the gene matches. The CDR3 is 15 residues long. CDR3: CASSAIPTGNLEAFF. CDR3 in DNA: TGTGCCAGCAGCGCCATACCGACAGGGAATCTCGAAGCTTTCTTT.

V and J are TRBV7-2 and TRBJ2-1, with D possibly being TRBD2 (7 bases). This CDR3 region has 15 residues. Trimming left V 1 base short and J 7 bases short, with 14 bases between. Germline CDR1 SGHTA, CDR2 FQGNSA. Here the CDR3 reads CASSLGGASGNEQFF. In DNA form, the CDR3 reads TGTGCCAGCAGCTTAGGGGGGGCTAGCGGTAATGAGCAGTTCTTC.

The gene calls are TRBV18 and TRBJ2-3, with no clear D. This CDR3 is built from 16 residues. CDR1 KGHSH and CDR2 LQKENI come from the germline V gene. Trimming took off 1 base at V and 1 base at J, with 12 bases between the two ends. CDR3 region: CASSPHRAKRTDTQYF. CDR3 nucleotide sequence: TGTGCCAGCTCACCACACCGTGCGAAGCGCACAGATACGCAGTATTTT.

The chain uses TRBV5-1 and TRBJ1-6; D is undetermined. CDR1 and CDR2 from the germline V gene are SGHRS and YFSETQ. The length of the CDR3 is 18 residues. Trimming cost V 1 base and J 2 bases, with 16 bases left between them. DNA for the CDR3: TGCGCCAGCAGCTTGCAGTCAGGCCGACGGACCTATAATTCACCCCTCCACTTT. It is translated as CASSLQSGRRTYNSPLHF.

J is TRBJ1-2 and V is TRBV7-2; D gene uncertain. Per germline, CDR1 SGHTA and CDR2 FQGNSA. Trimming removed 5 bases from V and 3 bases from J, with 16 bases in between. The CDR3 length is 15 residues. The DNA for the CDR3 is TGTGCCAGCAGCCGGGTAAAGCAGATTGACTATGGCTACACCTTC. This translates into CASSRVKQIDYGYTF.

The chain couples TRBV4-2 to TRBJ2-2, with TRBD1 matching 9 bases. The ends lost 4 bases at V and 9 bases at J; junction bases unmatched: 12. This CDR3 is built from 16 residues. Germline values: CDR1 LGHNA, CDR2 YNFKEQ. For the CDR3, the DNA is TGTGCCAGCAGCCGCTCCACGGACAGGGGTACCCGGGAGCTGTTTTTT. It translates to CASSRSTDRGTRELFF.

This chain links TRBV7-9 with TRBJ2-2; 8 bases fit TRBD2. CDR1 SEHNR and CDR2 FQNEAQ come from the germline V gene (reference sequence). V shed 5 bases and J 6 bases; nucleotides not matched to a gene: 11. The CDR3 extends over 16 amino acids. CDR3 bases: TGTGCCAGCAGCCAATTATTGAGCGGGGGTTCCGGGGAGCTGTTTTTT. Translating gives CASSQLLSGGSGELFF. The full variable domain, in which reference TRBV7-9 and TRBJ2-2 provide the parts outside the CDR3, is DTGVSQNPRHKITKRGQNVTFRCDPISEHNRLYWYRQTLGQGPEFLTYFQNEAQLEKSRLLSDRFSAERPKGSFSTLEIQRTEQGDSAMYLCASSQLLSGGSGELFFGEGSRLTVL.

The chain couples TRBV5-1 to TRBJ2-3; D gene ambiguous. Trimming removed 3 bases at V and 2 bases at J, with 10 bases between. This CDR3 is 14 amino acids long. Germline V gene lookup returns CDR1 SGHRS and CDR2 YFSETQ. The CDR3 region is CASSSSANTDTQYF. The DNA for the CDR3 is TGCGCCAGCAGCTCGTCCGCGAACACAGATACGCAGTATTTT.

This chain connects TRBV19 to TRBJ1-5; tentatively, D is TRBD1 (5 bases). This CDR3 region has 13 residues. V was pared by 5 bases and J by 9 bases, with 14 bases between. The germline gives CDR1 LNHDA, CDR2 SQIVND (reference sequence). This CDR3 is CASSWGPPWPQHF. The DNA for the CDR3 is TGTGCCAGTAGTTGGGGCCCGCCCTGGCCCCAGCATTTT. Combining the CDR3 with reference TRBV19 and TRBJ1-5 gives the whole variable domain DGGITQSPKYLFRKEGQNVTLSCEQNLNHDAMYWYRQDPGQGLRLIYYSQIVNDFQKGDIAEGYSVSREKKESFPLTVTSAQKNPTAFYLCASSWGPPWPQHFGDGTRLSIL.

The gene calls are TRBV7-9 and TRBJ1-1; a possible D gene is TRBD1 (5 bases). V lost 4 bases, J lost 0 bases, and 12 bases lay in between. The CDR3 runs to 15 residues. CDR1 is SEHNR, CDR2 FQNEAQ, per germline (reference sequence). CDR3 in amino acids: CASSSPVGVNTEAFF. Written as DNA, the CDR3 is TGTGCCAGCAGCTCGCCCGTAGGGGTGAACACTGAAGCTTTCTTT.

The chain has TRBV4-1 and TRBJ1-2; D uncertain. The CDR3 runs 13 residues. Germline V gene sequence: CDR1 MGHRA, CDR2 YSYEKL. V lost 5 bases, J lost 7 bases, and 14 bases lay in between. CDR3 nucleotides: TGCGCCAGCAGCATCGTCCCAAGAGGTGGCTACACCTTC. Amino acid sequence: CASSIVPRGGYTF.

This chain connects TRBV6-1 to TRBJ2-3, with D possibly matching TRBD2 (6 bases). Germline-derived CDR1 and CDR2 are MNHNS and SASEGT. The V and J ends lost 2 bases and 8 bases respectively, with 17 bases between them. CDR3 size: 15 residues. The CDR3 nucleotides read TGTGCCAGCAGTGAATGGGGCGGGGAAACCGGTACGCAGTATTTT. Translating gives CASSEWGGETGTQYF.

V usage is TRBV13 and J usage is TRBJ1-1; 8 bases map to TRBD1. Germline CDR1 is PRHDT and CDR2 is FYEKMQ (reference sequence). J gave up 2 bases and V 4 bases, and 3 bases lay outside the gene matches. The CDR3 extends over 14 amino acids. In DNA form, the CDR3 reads TGTGCCAGCAGCTACGACAGGGGTAACACTGAAGCTTTCTTT. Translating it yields CASSYDRGNTEAFF.

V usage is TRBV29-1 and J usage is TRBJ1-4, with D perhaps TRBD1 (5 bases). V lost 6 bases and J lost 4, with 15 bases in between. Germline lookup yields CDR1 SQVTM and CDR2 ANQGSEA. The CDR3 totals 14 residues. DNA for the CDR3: TGCAGCGTCACCCTCGGGACTTTTAATGAAAAACTGTTTTTT. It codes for CSVTLGTFNEKLFF.

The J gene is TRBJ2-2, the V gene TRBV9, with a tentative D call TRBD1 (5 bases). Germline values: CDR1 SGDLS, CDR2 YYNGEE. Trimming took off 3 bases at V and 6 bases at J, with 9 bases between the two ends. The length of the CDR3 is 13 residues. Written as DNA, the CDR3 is TGTGCCAGCAGCGGCAGGGTGTCCGGGGAGCTGTTTTTT. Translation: CASSGRVSGELFF.